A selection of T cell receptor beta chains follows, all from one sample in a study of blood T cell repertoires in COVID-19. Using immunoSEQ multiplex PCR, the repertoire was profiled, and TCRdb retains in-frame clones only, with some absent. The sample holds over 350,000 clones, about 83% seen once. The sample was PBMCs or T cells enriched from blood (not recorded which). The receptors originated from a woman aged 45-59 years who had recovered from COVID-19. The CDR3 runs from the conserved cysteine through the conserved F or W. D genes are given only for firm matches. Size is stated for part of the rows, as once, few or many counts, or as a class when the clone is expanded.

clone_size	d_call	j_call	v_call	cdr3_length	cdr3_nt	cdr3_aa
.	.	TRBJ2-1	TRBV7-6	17	TGTGCCAGCAGCCGTTACGCGGGGGCATACTCCTACAATGAGCAGTTCTTC	CASSRYAGAYSYNEQFF
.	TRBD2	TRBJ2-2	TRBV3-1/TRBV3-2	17	TGTGCCAGCAGCCAGGCCGGGACTAGCGAGAACACCGGGGAGCTGTTTTTT	CASSQAGTSENTGELFF
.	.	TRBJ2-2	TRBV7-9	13	TGTGCCAGCAGCTTAGCCGGGACCGGGGAGCTGTTTTTT	CASSLAGTGELFF
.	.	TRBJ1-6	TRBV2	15	TGTGCCAGCAGCGGACCGACAGATTCCAATTCACCCCTCCACTTT	CASSGPTDSNSPLHF
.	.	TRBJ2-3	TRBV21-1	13	TGTGCCAGCAGTTCCTGGGGGGCAGATACGCAGTATTTT	CASSSWGADTQYF
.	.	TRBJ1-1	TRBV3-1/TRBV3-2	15	TGTGCCAGCAGCCAAGATCTTTGGGGAGCCACTGAAGCTTTCTTT	CASSQDLWGATEAFF
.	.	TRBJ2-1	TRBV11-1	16	TGTGCCAGCAGCTTATTTGGCCTAAGACAAGCCAATGAGCAGTTCTTC	CASSLFGLRQANEQFF
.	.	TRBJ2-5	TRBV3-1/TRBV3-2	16	TGTGCCAGCAGCCAAGAATTCGTAGGGTGGAGGGAGACCCAGTACTTC	CASSQEFVGWRETQYF
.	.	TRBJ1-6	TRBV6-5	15	TGTGCCAGCAATACCCGGTCCCCTACGAATTCACCCCTCCACTTT	CASNTRSPTNSPLHF
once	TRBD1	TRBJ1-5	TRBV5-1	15	TGCGCCAGCAGCCCGGATGGACAGGGACATCAGCCCCAGCATTTT	CASSPDGQGHQPQHF
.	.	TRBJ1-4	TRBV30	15	TGTGCCTGGAGTGTGTATCTCGGGGTATATGAAAAACTGTTTTTT	CAWSVYLGVYEKLFF
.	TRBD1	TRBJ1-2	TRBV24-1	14	TGTGCCACCAGTGACATGGGACAGTGGCGGTCCTACACCTTC	CATSDMGQWRSYTF
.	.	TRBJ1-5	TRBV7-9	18	TGTGCCAGCAGCTTAACCCCCACAGGGACAAATAGCAATCAGCCCCAGCATTTT	CASSLTPTGTNSNQPQHF
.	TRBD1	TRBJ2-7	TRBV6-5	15	TGTGCCAGCAGCCGGGGACAGGGTTTACGTTACGAGCAGTACTTC	CASSRGQGLRYEQYF
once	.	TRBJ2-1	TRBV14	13	TGTGCCAGCAGCCAAGGACAGCACAATGAGCAGTTCTTC	CASSQGQHNEQFF
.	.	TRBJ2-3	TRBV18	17	TGTGCCAGCTCACCGCCCACTGGAGGAGTGGGCACAGATACGCAGTATTTT	CASSPPTGGVGTDTQYF
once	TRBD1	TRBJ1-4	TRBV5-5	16	TGTGCCAGCAGCGCCGCCGGGACAGGGGGATTTGAAAAACTGTTTTTT	CASSAAGTGGFEKLFF
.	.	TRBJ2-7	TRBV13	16	TGTGCCAGCAGCTACCTGCTGGTGGACGGGACCTACGAGCAGTACTTC	CASSYLLVDGTYEQYF
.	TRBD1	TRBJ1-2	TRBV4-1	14	TGCGCCAGCAGCTATACGACAGGGGTGGGTGGCTACACCTTC	CASSYTTGVGGYTF
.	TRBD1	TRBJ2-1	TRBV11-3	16	TGTGCCAGCAGCTCCAACCGGGACAGGGCCCTCAATGAGCAGTTCTTC	CASSSNRDRALNEQFF
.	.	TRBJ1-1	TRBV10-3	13	TGTGCCAACGGGAGGGCTCGAGAGGCTGAAGCTTTCTTT	CANGRAREAEAFF
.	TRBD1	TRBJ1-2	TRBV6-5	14	TGTGCCAGCAGGACGGGACAGCACCTCTATGGCTACACCTTC	CASRTGQHLYGYTF
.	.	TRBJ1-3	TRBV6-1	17	TGTGCCAGCAGTGACCCCTACCGGACAGACTCTGGAAACACCATATATTTT	CASSDPYRTDSGNTIYF
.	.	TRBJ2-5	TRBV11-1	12	TGTGCCAGCAGCTTTGTCGAAGAGACCCAGTACTTC	CASSFVEETQYF
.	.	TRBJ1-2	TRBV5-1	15	TGCGCCAGCAGCTTGGGTGGGTCCGGGGTCTATGGCTACACCTTC	CASSLGGSGVYGYTF
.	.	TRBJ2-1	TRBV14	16	TGTGCCAGCAGCCAGGGGAGCGGAGCCTCCTACAATGAGCAGTTCTTC	CASSQGSGASYNEQFF
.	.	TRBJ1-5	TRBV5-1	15	TGCGCCAGCAGCTGGAGCTCAGGGGAAAATCAGCCCCAGCATTTT	CASSWSSGENQPQHF
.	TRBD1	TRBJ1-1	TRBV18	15	TGTGCCAGCTCCCCCGGGACAGGGGCGTACACTGAAGCTTTCTTT	CASSPGTGAYTEAFF
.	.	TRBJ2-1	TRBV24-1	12	TGTGCCACCAGTGACATTAGACAGCAGCAGTTCTTC	CATSDIRQQQFF
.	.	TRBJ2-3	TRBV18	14	TGTGCCAGCTCACCACCGGGCCTACTGGGTACGCAGTATTTT	CASSPPGLLGTQYF
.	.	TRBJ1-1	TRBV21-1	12	TGTGCCAGACACAGGGGTGGAACTGAAGCTTTCTTT	CARHRGGTEAFF
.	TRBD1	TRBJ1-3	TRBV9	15	TGTGCCAGCAGCGCAGGGGGCTTCTCTGGAAACACCATATATTTT	CASSAGGFSGNTIYF
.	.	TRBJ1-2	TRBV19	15	TGTGCCAGTAGTCTCGCCCCGGACAGCCTCCATGGCTACACCTTC	CASSLAPDSLHGYTF
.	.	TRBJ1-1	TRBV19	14	TGTGCCAGTAGTAGCCGACTGATGAACACTGAAGCTTTCTTT	CASSSRLMNTEAFF
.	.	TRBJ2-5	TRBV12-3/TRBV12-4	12	TGTGCCAGCAGTTTACGCTCTAGGACCCAGTACTTC	CASSLRSRTQYF
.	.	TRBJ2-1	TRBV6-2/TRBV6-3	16	TGTGCCAGCAGTTTAGGGATAGCGTTCTATCTCAGTGAGCAGTTCTTC	CASSLGIAFYLSEQFF
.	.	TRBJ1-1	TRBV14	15	TGTGCCAGCAGCCAAGACAGGGGACCGAACACTGAAGCTTTCTTT	CASSQDRGPNTEAFF
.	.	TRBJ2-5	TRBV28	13	TGTGCCAGCAGCCGGGACTTCCAAGAGACCCAGTACTTC	CASSRDFQETQYF
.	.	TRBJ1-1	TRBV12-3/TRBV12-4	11	TGTGCCAGCAGGGAGTACACTGAAGCTTTCTTT	CASREYTEAFF
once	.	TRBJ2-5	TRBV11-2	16	TGTGCCAGCAGCCCCCCCTGGGGCTCCCTTCAAGAGACCCAGTACTTC	CASSPPWGSLQETQYF